The 26 T cell receptor beta chains below were found in one sample sequenced in a study of blood T cells in healthy people across ages. Sample-barcoded 5' priming and a J-beta primer mix drove a second PCR of roughly 7 to 11 cycles. TCRdb reprocessed the 5' RACE reads via MiXCR and lists one record per CDR3 protein. The repertoire has about 1.1 million distinct CDR3 sequences, 30% to 40% of them found once; the top ten carry about an eighth. The specimen sequenced was blood. These receptors came from a man younger than 35 in good health.

The chain carries TRBV29-1 and TRBJ1-4; D remains ambiguous. The CDR3 has 12 residues. Trimming stripped 6 bases from V and 10 bases from J, with 15 bases between. CDR1 and CDR2 (germline): SQVTM, ANQGSEA. The CDR3 loop reads CSVAGPMGKLFF. The CDR3 DNA is TGCAGCGTAGCAGGCCCGATGGGAAAACTGTTTTTT.

The chain employs TRBV6-5 and TRBJ2-1; TRBD1 agrees at 8 bases. Per germline, CDR1 MNHEY and CDR2 SVGAGI. V was clipped by 5 bases and J by 0 bases; unmatched bases: 3. The CDR3 sequence is 15 residues long. This CDR3 is CASSGGTGSYNEQFF. For the CDR3, the DNA is TGTGCCAGCAGTGGGGGGACAGGCTCCTACAATGAGCAGTTCTTC.

This clonotype has only a few counts. The J gene is TRBJ1-4, the V gene TRBV6-1, with D tentatively TRBD1 (5 bases). The CDR3 is made up of 13 amino acids. V was clipped by 7 bases and J by 5 bases, with 11 bases between them. CDR1 is MNHNS and CDR2 is SASEGT in the germline V gene. In DNA form, the CDR3 reads TGTGCCAGCAATGACAGCCGAAATGAAAAACTGTTTTTT. As protein: CASNDSRNEKLFF.

This chain connects TRBV27 to TRBJ1-6, with a possible D match to TRBD1 (6 bases). V was pared by 2 bases and J by 5 bases, with 10 bases between. This CDR3 region has 15 residues. Looked up from germline, CDR1 is MNHEY and CDR2 is SMNVEV (reference sequence). The CDR3 loop reads CASSLAGQNNSPLHF. Here the CDR3 DNA reads TGTGCCAGCAGTTTAGCCGGACAGAATAATTCACCCCTCCACTTT.

This clonotype was detected only a few times. The chain uses TRBV6-2 or TRBV6-3 and TRBJ1-2; D is ambiguous. V was trimmed by 8 bases and J by 3 bases, leaving 10 bases between them. In germline, CDR1 is MNHEY, CDR2 SVGEGT. The CDR3 extends over 12 amino acids. The CDR3 DNA sequence: TGTGCCAGCTCATTCCTGGACTATGGCTACACCTTC. Its protein is CASSFLDYGYTF.

The V call is TRBV29-1, the J call TRBJ1-1, with D perhaps TRBD1 (5 bases). V shed 4 bases and J shed 1 base, with 13 bases lying between them. CDR1 and CDR2 (germline): SQVTM, ANQGSEA. The CDR3 covers 14 residues. Written as DNA, the CDR3 is TGCAGCGTTGCCCTAGGGGTCGCGAACACTGAAGCTTTCTTT. Its protein is CSVALGVANTEAFF. Full variable domain (remainder filled in from reference TRBV29-1 and TRBJ1-1): SAVISQKPSRDICQRGTSLTIQCQVDSQVTMMFWYRQQPGQSLTLIATANQGSEATYESGFVIDKFPISRPNLTFSTLTVSNMSPEDSSIYLCSVALGVANTEAFFGQGTRLTVV.

This clonotype was seen more than once but under ten times. The CDR3 DNA follows: TGCAGCGTTCCCAGGTCCACCGGGGAGCTGTTTTTT. Translation gives CSVPRSTGELFF. The chain has TRBV29-1 and TRBJ2-2; D not resolved. Germline CDR1 reads SQVTM; CDR2 reads ANQGSEA. The CDR3 is 12 amino acids. Trimming pared 5 bases from V and 4 bases from J, leaving 8 bases between.

The rearrangement joins TRBV20-1 to TRBJ1-5, with D possibly matching TRBD1 (5 bases). This CDR3 is 14 amino acids long. Deletions cut 2 bases from V and 3 bases from J, with 11 bases between. Germline V CDR1 and CDR2: DFQATT, SNEGSKA (reference sequence). CDR3 DNA sequence: TGCAGTGCTAGAAATGGGGCCTTCAATCAGCCCCAGCATTTT. This sequence encodes CSARNGAFNQPQHF.

In this sample, this clonotype turned up a few times. This chain connects TRBV29-1 to TRBJ2-2; D is ambiguous. Germline values: CDR1 SQVTM, CDR2 ANQGSEA. This CDR3 contains 11 residues. V lost 5 bases, J lost 7 bases, and 8 bases lay in between. The chain's CDR3 is CSVRRGGELFF. The CDR3 bases are TGCAGCGTTCGCCGTGGCGGGGAGCTGTTTTTT.

V gene TRBV29-1 combines with J gene TRBJ2-5; D is ambiguous. CDR1 is SQVTM, CDR2 ANQGSEA, per germline. This CDR3 is built from 10 residues. The germline V and J ends were trimmed by 1 base and 13 bases, with 10 bases remaining between them. CDR3 amino acids: CSVEAGFGYF. As DNA, the CDR3 is TGCAGCGTTGAAGCTGGGTTCGGGTACTTC.

The table lists this clonotype with a few counts. This chain uses TRBV12-3 or TRBV12-4 with TRBJ2-5; TRBD1 is a possible D gene (6 bases). V gave up 7 bases and J gave up 1 base, with 10 bases separating them. CDR3 length: 13 amino acids. The CDR3 nucleotides are TGTGCCAGCAAGACAGGTACCCAAGAGACCCAGTACTTC. It specifies CASKTGTQETQYF.

The genes are TRBV4-1 and TRBJ1-2, with D possibly being TRBD1 (5 bases). V lost 0 bases, J lost 1 base, and 15 bases lay in between. Germline CDR1 and CDR2: MGHRA and YSYEKL. This CDR3 has 17 amino acids. The CDR3 reads CASSQEDTISINYGYTF. The CDR3, as DNA: TGCGCCAGCAGCCAAGAGGACACCATATCTATTAACTATGGCTACACCTTC.

This sequence joins TRBV13 and TRBJ2-3; 9 bases fit TRBD2. The CDR3 is made up of 16 amino acids. In germline, CDR1 is PRHDT, CDR2 FYEKMQ (reference sequence). With 5 bases clipped from V and 4 bases from J, the junction kept 10 bases outside the gene matches. DNA of the CDR3: TGTGCCAGCAGCCCCCGGGTAGCGGGAGTCCCAGATACGCAGTATTTT. Residues: CASSPRVAGVPDTQYF.

The chain uses TRBV12-3 or TRBV12-4 and TRBJ1-1; no clear D gene. The CDR3 length is 15 residues. The ends were cut back, 3 bases at V and 6 bases at J, with 17 bases in the middle. CDR3 DNA: TGTGCCAGCAGTTTTCAACTGGGGATCAACGCTGAAGCTTTCTTT. It encodes CASSFQLGINAEAFF.

Only a few counts were recorded for this clonotype. The CDR3 nucleotides read TGTGCCAGCAGAACAACTTCCGGCGACTACGAGCAGTACTTC. Translating it yields CASRTTSGDYEQYF. This chain uses TRBV2 with TRBJ2-7; the D is unclear. The length of the CDR3 is 14 residues. The V gene's germline CDR1 is SNHLY and CDR2 FYNNEI. The ends were cut back, 6 bases at V and 3 bases at J, with 15 bases in the middle.

This clonotype was detected many times. V gene TRBV10-3 combines with J gene TRBJ2-2, with D possibly called TRBD1 or TRBD2 (6 bases each). V was pared by 7 bases and J by 3 bases, with 9 bases between. Germline CDR1 and CDR2: ENHRY and SYGVKD. CDR3 size: 13 residues. The chain's CDR3 is CAITGADTGELFF. The CDR3 region has the DNA TGTGCCATCACGGGGGCCGACACCGGGGAGCTGTTTTTT.

This chain connects TRBV7-9 to TRBJ2-3; tentatively, D is TRBD1 (6 bases). Germline loops: CDR1 SEHNR, CDR2 FQNEAQ (reference sequence). The CDR3 spans 16 residues. V was shortened by 5 bases and J by 3 bases, with 18 bases between the two germline ends. The CDR3 bases are TGTGCCAGCAGCGTTTCCAGGGGTCCGAGGACAGATACGCAGTATTTT. It codes for CASSVSRGPRTDTQYF.

This clonotype turned up a few times. The rearrangement joins TRBV3-1 to TRBJ1-2; a possible D gene is TRBD1 (5 bases). CDR1 is LGHDT and CDR2 is YNNKEL in the germline V gene (reference sequence). The CDR3 sequence is 16 residues long. V lost 2 bases and J 0 bases, leaving 13 bases between the germline ends. In DNA form, the CDR3 reads TGTGCCAGCAGCCAATATGACAGAATCGCTAACTATGGCTACACCTTC. Translating gives CASSQYDRIANYGYTF.

This clonotype was found a few times. The chain uses TRBV20-1 and TRBJ2-5; TRBD2 aligns across 8 bases. V gave up 0 bases and J gave up 0 bases; unmatched junction bases: 12. This CDR3 has 18 amino acids. Germline assignment: CDR1 DFQATT and CDR2 SNEGSKA (reference sequence). The CDR3 protein is CSAREALGRGVYQETQYF. In DNA, the CDR3 is TGCAGTGCTAGAGAGGCGTTAGGGCGGGGGGTGTACCAAGAGACCCAGTACTTC.

The chain links TRBV12-3 or TRBV12-4 to TRBJ1-1, with a possible D match to TRBD1 (5 bases). The CDR3 is 13 amino acids. V lost 3 bases to trimming and J lost 4 bases, with 9 bases between them. CDR3 sequence (DNA): TGTGCCAGCAGTTTGTCAGGGTTCACTGAAGCTTTCTTT. Its translation: CASSLSGFTEAFF.

In its sample, this clonotype was seen a few times. The chain links TRBV4-1 to TRBJ2-3, with 8 bases that match TRBD2. The V gene's germline CDR1 is MGHRA and CDR2 YSYEKL. Trimming at V came to 4 bases and at J to 4 bases, leaving 10 bases not matched to a gene. The CDR3 sequence is 16 residues long. This chain's CDR3 is CASSPGTRVWADTQYF. CDR3 bases: TGCGCCAGCAGCCCCGGGACTAGGGTTTGGGCAGATACGCAGTATTTT.

At least ten counts were recorded for this clonotype. This chain links TRBV10-3 with TRBJ2-1, with D maybe TRBD2 (5 bases). Germline loops: CDR1 ENHRY, CDR2 SYGVKD. The CDR3 is 15 residues long. Trimming took 0 bases from V and 6 from J, leaving 12 bases between them. CDR3 nucleotide sequence: TGTGCCATCAGTGAGTCTGAGGCTAGCTTCAATGAGCAGTTCTTC. It encodes CAISESEASFNEQFF.

This sequence joins TRBV25-1 and TRBJ1-4, with D uncertain. With 0 bases removed from V and 3 bases from J, the gap between germline ends came to 20 bases. This CDR3 spans 19 amino acids. Germline CDR1 is MGHDK and CDR2 is SYGVNS. The CDR3 region has the DNA TGTGCCAGCAGTGAATATAGTTCGGGGTTGGGCAGATCTAATGAAAAACTGTTTTTT. Translation gives CASSEYSSGLGRSNEKLFF.

This clonotype was counted ten times or more. The rearrangement links TRBV12-3 or TRBV12-4 to TRBJ2-2; 7 bases fit TRBD1. This CDR3 region has 14 residues. The junction had 2 bases not matched to a gene; V was cut back by 5 bases and J by 2 bases. CDR3 DNA sequence: TGTGCCAGCAGTCGGGACAGAAACACCGGGGAGCTGTTTTTT. It specifies CASSRDRNTGELFF.

The V and J genes are TRBV10-3 and TRBJ1-2, with D possibly matching TRBD1 (5 bases). Between the trimmed V and J ends, which lost 4 bases and 4 bases, there was a span of 13 bases. Germline CDR1 is ENHRY and CDR2 is SYGVKD. The CDR3 is made up of 14 amino acids. CDR3 residues: CAISVRGITYGYTF. The CDR3 DNA reads TGTGCCATCAGTGTAAGGGGAATCACCTATGGCTACACCTTC.

V is TRBV7-9 and J is TRBJ1-2; D is ambiguous. The CDR3 is made up of 13 amino acids. Trimming left V 3 bases short and J 3 bases short, with 8 bases between. Per the germline V gene, CDR1 is SEHNR and CDR2 is FQNEAQ (reference sequence). In nucleotides, the CDR3 is TGTGCCAGCAGCTTGAGCGACGACTATGGCTACACCTTC. Residues: CASSLSDDYGYTF.